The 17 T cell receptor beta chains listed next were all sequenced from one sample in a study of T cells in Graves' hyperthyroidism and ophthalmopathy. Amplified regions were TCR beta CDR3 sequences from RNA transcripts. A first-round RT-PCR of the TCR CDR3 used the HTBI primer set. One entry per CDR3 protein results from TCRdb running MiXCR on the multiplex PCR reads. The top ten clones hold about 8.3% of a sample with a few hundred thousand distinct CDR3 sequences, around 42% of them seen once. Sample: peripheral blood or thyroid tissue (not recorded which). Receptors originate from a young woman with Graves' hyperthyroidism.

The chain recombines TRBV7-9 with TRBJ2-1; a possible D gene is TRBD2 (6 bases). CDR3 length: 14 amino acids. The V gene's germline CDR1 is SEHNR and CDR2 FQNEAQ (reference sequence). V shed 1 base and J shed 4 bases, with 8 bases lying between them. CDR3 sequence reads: CASSLDRGYNEQFF. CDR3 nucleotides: TGTGCCAGCAGCTTAGACCGGGGGTACAATGAGCAGTTCTTC.

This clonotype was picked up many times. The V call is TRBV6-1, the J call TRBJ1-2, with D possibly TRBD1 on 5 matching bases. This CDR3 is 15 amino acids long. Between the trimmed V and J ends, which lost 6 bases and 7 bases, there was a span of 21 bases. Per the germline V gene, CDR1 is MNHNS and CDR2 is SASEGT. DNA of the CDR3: TGTGCCAGCAGCTCGAAGGGACGGTCTGCGGCTGGCTACACCTTC. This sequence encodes CASSSKGRSAAGYTF.

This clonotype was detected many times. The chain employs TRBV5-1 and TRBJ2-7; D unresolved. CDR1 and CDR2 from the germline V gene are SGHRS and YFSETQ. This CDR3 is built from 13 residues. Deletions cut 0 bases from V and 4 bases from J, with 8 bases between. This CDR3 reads CASSLELGYEQYF. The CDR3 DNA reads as TGCGCCAGCAGCTTGGAGTTAGGTTACGAGCAGTACTTC. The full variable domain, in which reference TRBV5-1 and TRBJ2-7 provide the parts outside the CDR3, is KAGVTQTPRYLIKTRGQQVTLSCSPISGHRSVSWYQQTPGQGLQFLFEYFSETQRNKGNFPGRFSGRQFSNSRSEMNVSTLELGDSALYLCASSLELGYEQYFGPGTRLTVT.

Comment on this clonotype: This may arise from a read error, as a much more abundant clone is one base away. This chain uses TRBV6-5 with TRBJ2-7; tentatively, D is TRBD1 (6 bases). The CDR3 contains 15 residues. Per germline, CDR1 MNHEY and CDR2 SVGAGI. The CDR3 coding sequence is TGTGCCATCAGTTACAACAGGGACCTATCCTACGAGCAGTACTTC. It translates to CAISYNRDLSYEQYF.

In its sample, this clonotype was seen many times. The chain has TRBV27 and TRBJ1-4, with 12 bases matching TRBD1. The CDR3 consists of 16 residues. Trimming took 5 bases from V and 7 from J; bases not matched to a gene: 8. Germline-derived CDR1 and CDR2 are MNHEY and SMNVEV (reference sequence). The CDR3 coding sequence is TGTGCCAGCAGTCCATATGGGACAGGGGGCACTGAAAAACTGTTTTTT. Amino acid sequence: CASSPYGTGGTEKLFF.

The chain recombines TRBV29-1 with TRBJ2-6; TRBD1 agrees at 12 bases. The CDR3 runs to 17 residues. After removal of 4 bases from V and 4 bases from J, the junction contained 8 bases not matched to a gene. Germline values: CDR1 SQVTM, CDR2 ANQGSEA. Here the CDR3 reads CSVVPGQGARGANVLTF. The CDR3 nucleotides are TGCAGCGTTGTCCCGGGACAGGGGGCGCGCGGGGCCAACGTCCTGACTTTC.

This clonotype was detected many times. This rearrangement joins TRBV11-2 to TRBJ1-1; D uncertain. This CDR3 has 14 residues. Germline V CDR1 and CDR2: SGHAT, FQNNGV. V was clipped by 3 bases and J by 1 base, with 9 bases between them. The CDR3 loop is CASSLSVRNTEAFF. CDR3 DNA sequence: TGTGCCAGCAGCTTGTCAGTCCGGAACACTGAAGCTTTCTTT. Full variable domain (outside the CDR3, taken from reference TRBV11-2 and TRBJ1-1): EAGVAQSPRYKIIEKRQSVAFWCNPISGHATLYWYQQILGQGPKLLIQFQNNGVVDDSQLPKDRFSAERLKGVDSTLKIQPAKLEDSAVYLCASSLSVRNTEAFFGQGTRLTVV.

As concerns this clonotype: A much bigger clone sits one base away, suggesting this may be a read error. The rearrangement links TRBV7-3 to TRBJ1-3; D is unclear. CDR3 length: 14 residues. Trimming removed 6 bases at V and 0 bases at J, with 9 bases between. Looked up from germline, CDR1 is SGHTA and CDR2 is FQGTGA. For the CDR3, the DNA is TGTGCCAGCAGTTACGCTAGCTCTGGAAACACCATATATTTT. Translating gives CASSYASSGNTIYF. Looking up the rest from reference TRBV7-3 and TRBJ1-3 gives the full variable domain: GAGVSQTPSNKVTEKGKYVELRCDPISGHTALYWYRQSLGQGPEFLIYFQGTGAADDSGLPNDRFFAVRPEGSVSTLKIQRTERGDSAVYLCASSYASSGNTIYFGEGSWLTVV.

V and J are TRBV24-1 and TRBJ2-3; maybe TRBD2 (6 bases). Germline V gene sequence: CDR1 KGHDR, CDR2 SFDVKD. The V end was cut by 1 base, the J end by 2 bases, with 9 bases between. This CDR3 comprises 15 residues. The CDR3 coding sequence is TGTGCCACCAGTGATTTAGGCGGGACCACAGATACGCAGTATTTT. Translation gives CATSDLGGTTDTQYF.

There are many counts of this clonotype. The CDR3 DNA sequence: TGTGCCAGTAGTCGTGGAGCGTCTACCTACGAGCAGTACTTC. It specifies CASSRGASTYEQYF. V and J are TRBV19 and TRBJ2-7; the D is unclear. The CDR3 loop spans 14 amino acids. The V end lost 5 bases, the J end lost 2 bases, and 13 bases lay between the germline ends. Per germline, CDR1 LNHDA and CDR2 SQIVND (reference sequence).

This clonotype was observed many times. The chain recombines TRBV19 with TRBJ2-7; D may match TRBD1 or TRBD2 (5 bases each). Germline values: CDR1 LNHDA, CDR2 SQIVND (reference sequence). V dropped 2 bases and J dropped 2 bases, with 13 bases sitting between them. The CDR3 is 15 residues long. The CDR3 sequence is CASSIRGRPPYEQYF. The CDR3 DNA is TGTGCCAGTAGTATAAGGGGACGCCCTCCCTACGAGCAGTACTTC.

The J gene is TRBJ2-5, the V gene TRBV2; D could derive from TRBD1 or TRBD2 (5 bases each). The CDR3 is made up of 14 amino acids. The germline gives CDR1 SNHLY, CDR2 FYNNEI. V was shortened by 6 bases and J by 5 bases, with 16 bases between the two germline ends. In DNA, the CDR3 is TGTGCCAGCAGGGCAACCGGGGCTTTGGAGACCCAGTACTTC. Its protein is CASRATGALETQYF. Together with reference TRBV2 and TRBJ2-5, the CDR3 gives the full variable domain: EPEVTQTPSHQVTQMGQEVILRCVPISNHLYFYWYRQILGQKVEFLVSFYNNEISEKSEIFDDQFSVERPDGSNFTLKIRSTKLEDSAMYFCASRATGALETQYFGPGTRLLVL.

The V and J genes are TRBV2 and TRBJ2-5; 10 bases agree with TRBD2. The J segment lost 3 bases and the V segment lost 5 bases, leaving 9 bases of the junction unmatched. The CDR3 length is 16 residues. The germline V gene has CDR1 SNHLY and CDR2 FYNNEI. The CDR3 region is CASSSVSGTSEETQYF. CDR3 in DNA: TGTGCCAGCAGTTCGGTGAGCGGGACTAGCGAAGAGACCCAGTACTTC.

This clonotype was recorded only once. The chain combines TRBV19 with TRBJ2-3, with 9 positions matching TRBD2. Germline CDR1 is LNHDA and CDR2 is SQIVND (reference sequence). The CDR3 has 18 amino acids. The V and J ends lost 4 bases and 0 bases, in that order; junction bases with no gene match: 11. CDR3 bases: TGTGCCAGTAGTAGTTCTAGCGGGGCTTACACTAGCACAGATACGCAGTATTTT. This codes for CASSSSSGAYTSTDTQYF.

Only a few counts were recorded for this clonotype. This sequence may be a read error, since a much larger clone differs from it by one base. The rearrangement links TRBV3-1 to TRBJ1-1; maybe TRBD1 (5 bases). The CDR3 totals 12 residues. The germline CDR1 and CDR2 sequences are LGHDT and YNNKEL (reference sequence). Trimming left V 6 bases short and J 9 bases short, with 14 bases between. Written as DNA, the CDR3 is TGTGCCAGCAGGCTGGACATGCCTCAAGCTTTCTTT. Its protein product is CASRLDMPQAFF.

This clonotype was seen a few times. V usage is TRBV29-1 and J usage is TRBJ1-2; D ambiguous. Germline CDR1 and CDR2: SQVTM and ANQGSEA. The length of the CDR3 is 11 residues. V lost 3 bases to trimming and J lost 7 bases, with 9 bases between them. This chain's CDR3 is CSVEGILGYTF. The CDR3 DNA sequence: TGCAGCGTTGAGGGGATACTTGGCTACACCTTC.

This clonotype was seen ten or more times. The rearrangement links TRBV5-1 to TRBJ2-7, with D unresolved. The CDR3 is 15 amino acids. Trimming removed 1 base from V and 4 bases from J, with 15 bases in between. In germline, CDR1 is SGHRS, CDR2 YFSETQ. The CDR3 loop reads CASSLSGSKGYEQYF. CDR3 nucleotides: TGCGCCAGCAGCTTGAGTGGGTCAAAAGGATACGAGCAGTACTTC.